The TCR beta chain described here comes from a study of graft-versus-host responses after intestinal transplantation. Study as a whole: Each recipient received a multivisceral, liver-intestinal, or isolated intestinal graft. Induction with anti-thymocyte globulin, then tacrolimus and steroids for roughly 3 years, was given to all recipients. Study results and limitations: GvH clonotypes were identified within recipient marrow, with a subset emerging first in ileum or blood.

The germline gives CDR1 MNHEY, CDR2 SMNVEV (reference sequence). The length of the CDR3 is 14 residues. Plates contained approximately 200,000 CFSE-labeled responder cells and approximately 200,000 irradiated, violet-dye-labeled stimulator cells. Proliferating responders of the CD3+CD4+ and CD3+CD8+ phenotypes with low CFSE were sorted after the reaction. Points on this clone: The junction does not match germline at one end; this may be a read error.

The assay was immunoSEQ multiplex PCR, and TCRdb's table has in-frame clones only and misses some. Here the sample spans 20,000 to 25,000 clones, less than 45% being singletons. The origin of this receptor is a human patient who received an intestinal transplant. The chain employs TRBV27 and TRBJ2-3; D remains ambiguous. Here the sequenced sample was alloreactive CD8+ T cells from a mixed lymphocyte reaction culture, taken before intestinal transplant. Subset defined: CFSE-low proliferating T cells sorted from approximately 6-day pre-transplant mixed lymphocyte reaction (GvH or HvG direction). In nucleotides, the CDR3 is TGTGCCAGCAGATTATGGAGCCCCACAGATACGCAGTATTTT. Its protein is CASRLWSPTDTQYF.